This TCR beta chain was retrieved from a study of beta chain features in type 1 diabetes (dated by TCRdb to 2017 to 2018). Describing the broader study: Mean age, gender distribution, total cell number and subset yield did not differ between patients and healthy donors. A total of roughly 100 million sorted cells were examined across all samples, and RNA yield correlated strongly with the number of cells per subset. In the study, recently diagnosed type 1 diabetes patients and matched healthy donors were compared on the TCRB repertoires of their sorted circulating CD4+ T cell subsets. Regulatory and stem cell-like memory subsets were isolated from only 8 patients and roughly eight healthy donors, whereas naive and central memory subsets came from all 28 donors. What the study reported, not specific to this receptor: Because cDNA rather than genomic DNA was sequenced, highly expressing activated cells could have been over-represented, although no difference in activation and CD3 levels was found between groups. PCR might favor shorter templates, but patient and control samples were amplified and corrected together, so any skew would affect both groups equally. Only small numbers of individuals were included in the HLA sub-analyses, which left unresolved whether HLA type had any influence on TCRB rearrangement. A moderate but significant shortening of TCRB CDR3 length was observed in type 1 diabetes patients in all four CD4+ subsets. The naive, central memory and regulatory TCRB repertoires appeared to resemble one another more closely among patients than among healthy donors. At VDJ recombination sites, patients with type 1 diabetes made fewer insertions and deleted more nucleotides, a pattern implying thymic rearrangement abnormalities.

The CDR3 has 13 amino acids, counting the end cysteine and phenylalanine. CDR3 DNA is the only sequence kept; it has 39 bases, read in frame from the first base. Relative to germline, V is 4 bases shorter and J is 7 bases shorter, with 13 bases between their ends. The germline V gene provides CDR1 SGHAT and CDR2 FQNNGV. This clone has only a few counts. Its recognized antigen is unknown. Nothing much larger sits one base from this clone, and base qualities are not available. The entire amount of isolated RNA was reverse transcribed using the High Capacity cDNA Reverse Transcription Kit, so the sequenced TCRB transcripts were expressed ones. Naive, central memory and regulatory T cell samples underwent deep immunoSEQ sequencing, averaging approximately 3.5 million total reads per sample. Sorted cells were lysed in RLT buffer and RNA was extracted with DNase-treated RNeasy Micro or Mini kits, depending on cell number. To prevent cross-contamination, each cell subset was processed individually, whereas patient and healthy donor samples were processed jointly. The immunoSEQ multiplex PCR was used to amplify TCRB sequences from cDNA, yielding 87-bp fragments that span the CDR3 region. Sequencing of the amplicons was performed on the Illumina HiSeq platform. The original methods were these. PCR bias was corrected computationally using synthetic template baselines, and reads within Hamming distance 2 were collapsed, with unmergeable singletons discarded. Reads were aligned to IMGT to assign V, D and J genes, CDR3 length, and insertions or deletions at six rearrangement sites. Clonotype counts were normalized to sorted cell number within each subset before computing true diversity and Gini coefficients with the tcR R package. The overlap coefficient, calculated on TCRB nucleotide sequences, was used to quantify repertoire sharing. Out-of-frame TCRB sequences from naive cells were analyzed to stand in for the pre-selection repertoire. TCRdb took over this immuneACCESS table, retaining in-frame rearrangements with V and J assigned. Such tables are incomplete; in checked studies, under half of the missing clones stem from an unresolved V gene, and the remainder is unexplained. V and J calls and clone size are as listed in that table; D and trimming were resolved from the DNA. For this sample the table gives fewer than 350,000 clones, of which around 16% were detected only once. The ten largest clones take up less than 0.02% of the sample.

A single peripheral blood draw of around 120 mL on average was collected from each donor into heparinised tubes. Using a panel that included CD45RO, CCR7, CD25, CD127, CD95 and CD27, naive, central memory, regulatory and stem cell-like memory CD4+ T cells were sorted on a BD FACSAria II. A purity above 98% was achieved for all sorted populations. Right away, PBMCs were isolated by Lymphoprep density gradient centrifugation and were stained directly, with no culture step. To minimize batch effects, samples were stained and sorted in pairs, one healthy donor with one patient per experiment. This receptor chain uses TRBV11-2 and TRBJ2-5; TRBD2 is a weak D gene call, 6 bases matching. The sequenced material came from naive CD4+ T cells from blood. The meaning of the sample's cell subset or site label: true naive CD4+ T cells. The sequence was obtained from a man between 18 and 29 years old with type 1 diabetes. Here is the DNA: TGTGCCAGCAGCTCGGGACTCGTCTGGACCCAGTACTTC. The resulting protein is CASSSGLVWTQYF.